The 25 T cell receptor beta chains given below trace back to one sample, sequenced in a study of T cells in Graves' hyperthyroidism and ophthalmopathy. Amplification yielded TCR beta CDR3 regions, with RNA transcripts as the source. HTBI primers drove first-round RT-PCR of the TCR CDR3. TCRdb reanalysed the multiplex PCR reads using MiXCR and keeps one entry per CDR3 protein. Altogether some 380,000 distinct CDR3 sequences are present, approximately 13% being singletons, with the ten largest covering about 20%. The source material was blood. The receptors were sampled from a man under 40 with Graves' hyperthyroidism that later progressed to Graves' ophthalmopathy.

This chain links TRBV12-3 or TRBV12-4 with TRBJ1-2, with D perhaps matching TRBD1 (6 bases). V lost 7 bases and J lost 4, with 16 bases in between. CDR3 length equals 14 residues. In DNA, the CDR3 is TGTGCCAGCACCCGGGCAGGGGAGACCTATGGCTACACCTTC. Its translation is CASTRAGETYGYTF.

This clonotype was detected a few times. The chain couples TRBV5-1 to TRBJ1-6; D unresolved. With 3 bases removed from V and 4 bases from J, the gap between germline ends came to 11 bases. Germline values: CDR1 SGHRS, CDR2 YFSETQ. This CDR3 is 15 amino acids long. CDR3 sequence reads: CASSWSVTYNSPLHF. In DNA form, the CDR3 reads TGCGCCAGCAGCTGGTCAGTCACGTATAATTCACCCCTCCACTTT.

Many counts were recorded for this clonotype. This chain's CDR3 is CASSPPGQDYGYTF. Written as DNA, the CDR3 is TGCGCCAGCAGCCCCCCGGGACAGGATTACGGCTACACCTTC. The chain has TRBV4-1 and TRBJ1-2; 8 bases are shared with TRBD1. Germline CDR1 MGHRA, CDR2 YSYEKL. The CDR3 totals 14 residues. J lost 8 bases, V lost 4 bases, and 9 bases had no gene match.

The chain links TRBV7-8 to TRBJ1-2; 8 bases are shared with TRBD1. This CDR3 is 14 amino acids long. The V gene's germline CDR1 is SGHVS and CDR2 FQNEAQ. Trimming at V came to 0 bases and at J to 8 bases, leaving 5 bases not matched to a gene. CDR3 DNA sequence: TGTGCCAGCAGCTTAGCGCAGGGGGCTTACGGCTACACCTTC. Translation: CASSLAQGAYGYTF.

This clonotype appeared a few times. The chain combines TRBV5-6 with TRBJ1-6; 7 bases align to TRBD1. The CDR3 spans 14 residues. Germline V gene sequence: CDR1 SGHDT, CDR2 YYEEEE. Trimming removed 4 bases from V and 8 bases from J; junction bases left unmatched: 6. The DNA for the CDR3 is TGTGCCAGCAGCCGACAGGGTTCGGATTCACCCCTCCACTTT. Translating gives CASSRQGSDSPLHF.

J is TRBJ1-1 and V is TRBV7-9; D gene uncertain. Trimming shortened V by 4 bases and J by 6 bases, and 9 bases separated the two germline ends. This CDR3 comprises 12 residues. Germline-derived CDR1 and CDR2 are SEHNR and FQNEAQ (reference sequence). As DNA, the CDR3 is TGTGCCAGCAGCTCCCGTGGAGCTGAAGCTTTCTTT. It codes for CASSSRGAEAFF.

This clonotype was found many times. In DNA, the CDR3 is TGTGCCAGCAGGGGACTAGCGTACACAGATACGCAGTATTTT. Encoded protein: CASRGLAYTDTQYF. The chain employs TRBV6-1 and TRBJ2-3; 10 bases align to TRBD2. Germline CDR1 reads MNHNS; CDR2 reads SASEGT. The V gene end was trimmed by 6 bases and the J gene end by 2 bases; junction bases not matched to a gene: 2. This CDR3 is 14 amino acids long.

The CDR3, as DNA: TGTGCCAGCCTGAACGATGGGTTTGCAGATACGCAGTATTTT. Its protein is CASLNDGFADTQYF. The chain has TRBV2 and TRBJ2-3; D remains unclear. V dropped 8 bases and J dropped 4 bases, with 16 bases sitting between them. The CDR3 covers 14 residues. The germline CDR1 and CDR2 sequences are SNHLY and FYNNEI. The whole variable domain, remainder taken from reference TRBV2 and TRBJ2-3, is EPEVTQTPSHQVTQMGQEVILRCVPISNHLYFYWYRQILGQKVEFLVSFYNNEISEKSEIFDDQFSVERPDGSNFTLKIRSTKLEDSAMYFCASLNDGFADTQYFGPGTRLTVL.

This clonotype was counted at least ten times. The chain carries TRBV18 and TRBJ1-1, with 7 bases lining up with TRBD1. This CDR3 spans 11 amino acids. Germline V CDR1 and CDR2: KGHSH, LQKENI. V lost 5 bases to trimming and J lost 7 bases; unmatched junction nucleotides: 1. The CDR3: CASSWDSEAFF. DNA of the CDR3: TGTGCCAGCTCATGGGACAGTGAAGCTTTCTTT.

This clonotype was picked up many times. The rearrangement links TRBV2 to TRBJ2-7; 10 nucleotides match TRBD2. Germline lookup yields CDR1 SNHLY and CDR2 FYNNEI. After removal of 6 bases from V and 1 base from J, the junction contained 3 bases not matched to a gene. CDR3 length equals 14 residues. CDR3 amino acids: CASSTSGVSYEQYF. DNA for the CDR3: TGTGCCAGCAGCACTAGCGGGGTGTCCTACGAGCAGTACTTC.

This clonotype was observed many times. This chain links TRBV28 with TRBJ1-2; possible D gene TRBD1, 5 bases. Trimming shortened V by 3 bases and J by 8 bases, and 13 bases separated the two germline ends. The CDR3 consists of 13 residues. Germline V gene sequence: CDR1 MDHEN, CDR2 SYDVKM. The CDR3 loop reads CASSFEGRRGYTF. CDR3 nucleotides: TGTGCCAGCAGTTTCGAGGGGCGCAGGGGCTACACCTTC.

This clonotype was counted between two and nine times. This chain links TRBV12-3 or TRBV12-4 with TRBJ2-2, with 7 bases aligning to TRBD2. This CDR3 contains 15 residues. V lost 2 bases, J lost 7 bases, and 7 bases stayed unmatched. In nucleotides, the CDR3 is TGTGCCAGCAGTTTAACGCATGCGGGGGTCGGGGAGCTGTTTTTT. It specifies CASSLTHAGVGELFF.

The sample holds many counts of this clonotype. This rearrangement joins TRBV5-1 to TRBJ2-7; no clear D. This CDR3 spans 14 amino acids. Looked up from germline, CDR1 is SGHRS and CDR2 is YFSETQ. Trimming took off 0 bases at V and 5 bases at J, with 12 bases between the two ends. In nucleotides, the CDR3 is TGCGCCAGCAGCTTGGAAGGATTTGGTGACGAGCAGTACTTC. It is translated as CASSLEGFGDEQYF.

As for this clonotype: A read error may be the cause here, since a much bigger clone is one base away. In nucleotides, the CDR3 is TGTGCCAGCACCACCGGGACAGCCTACGAGCACTACTTC. Its translation: CASTTGTAYEHYF. The chain joins TRBV18 to TRBJ2-7; 7 bases fit TRBD1. CDR3 size: 13 residues. CDR1 and CDR2 (germline): KGHSH, LQKENI.

Turning to this clonotype: Compared with germline, one end of the junction differs, possibly owing to a read error. The J gene is TRBJ2-7, the V gene TRBV14; no definite D call. Germline loops: CDR1 SGHDN, CDR2 FVKESK. The CDR3 runs 14 residues. As DNA, the CDR3 is TGTGCCAGCACCCAAATCCTGAGCCTATACGAGCAGTACTTC. This codes for CASTQILSLYEQYF.

The chain couples TRBV20-1 to TRBJ2-7; D perhaps matches TRBD1 (6 bases). V was clipped by 4 bases and J by 3 bases, with 10 bases between them. Germline CDR1 DFQATT, CDR2 SNEGSKA (reference sequence). The CDR3 sequence is 12 residues long. CDR3 in amino acids: CSANPDSYEQYF. In DNA, the CDR3 is TGCAGTGCTAATCCGGACAGCTACGAGCAGTACTTC.

This clonotype was counted only a few times. This chain joins TRBV6-1 and TRBJ2-3; possibly TRBD1 for D (6 bases). Germline V gives CDR1 MNHNS, CDR2 SASEGT. The CDR3 loop spans 13 amino acids. V lost 7 bases and J lost 3, with 11 bases in between. CDR3 sequence (DNA): TGTGCCAGCACTGTACAGGGAACAGATACGCAGTATTTT. Residues: CASTVQGTDTQYF.

V gene TRBV19 combines with J gene TRBJ1-2; D not resolved. Trimming removed 5 bases from V and 4 bases from J, with 11 bases in between. The CDR3 consists of 13 residues. Germline CDR1 is LNHDA and CDR2 is SQIVND (reference sequence). The CDR3 coding sequence is TGTGCCAGTAGTGACCGACCACGCTATGGCTACACCTTC. It yields the protein CASSDRPRYGYTF.

This clonotype was counted at least ten times. This chain connects TRBV28 to TRBJ1-2, with D unclear. The germline V gene has CDR1 MDHEN and CDR2 SYDVKM. Trimming removed 10 bases at V and 2 bases at J, with 17 bases between. The CDR3 covers 14 residues. The CDR3 DNA sequence: TGTGCCACCTTGGGGAGGGATAAGAACTATGGCTACACCTTC. Protein: CATLGRDKNYGYTF.

This clonotype was counted once. Sequence at one end of the junction differs from germline and may be a read error. V is TRBV5-6 and J is TRBJ1-5; no reliable D call. The CDR3 contains 12 residues. In germline, CDR1 is SGHDT, CDR2 YYEEEE. CDR3: CAGSFGDQPQHF. In nucleotides, the CDR3 is TGTGCCGGCAGCTTTGGTGATCAGCCCCAGCATTTT.

This clonotype was counted many times. The V gene is TRBV29-1, the J gene TRBJ2-4; no reliable D call. The germline V gene has CDR1 SQVTM and CDR2 ANQGSEA. This CDR3 has 13 amino acids. V was cut by 3 bases and J by 0 bases, with 6 bases left in between. DNA for the CDR3: TGCAGCGTTGAGTCAGGAGCCAAAAACATTCAGTACTTC. The encoded protein is CSVESGAKNIQYF.

This clonotype has only a few counts. This sequence joins TRBV12-3 or TRBV12-4 and TRBJ2-1; D is possibly TRBD1 (6 bases). Deletions cut 5 bases from V and 3 bases from J, with 17 bases between. The CDR3 contains 16 residues. The CDR3 nucleotides are TGTGCCAGCAGTCTCTTTGGGGGCTATAACTACAATGAGCAGTTCTTC. It is translated as CASSLFGGYNYNEQFF.

The CDR3 reads CASSQDNQPSGANVLTF. The CDR3 DNA reads as TGCGCCAGCAGCCAAGATAACCAGCCCTCTGGGGCCAACGTCCTGACTTTC. This rearrangement joins TRBV4-1 to TRBJ2-6; no clear D. V was pared by 0 bases and J by 0 bases, with 9 bases between. CDR1 and CDR2 from the germline V gene are MGHRA and YSYEKL. The CDR3 sequence is 17 residues long.

This clonotype showed up just a few times. The CDR3 nucleotides are TGTGCCAGCAGCCCCAGGGGGTTGCACACTGAAGCTTTCTTT. This sequence encodes CASSPRGLHTEAFF. V usage is TRBV28 and J usage is TRBJ1-1, with TRBD1 matching 7 bases. The V segment lost 6 bases and the J segment 3 bases; nucleotides outside the gene matches: 7. The V gene's germline CDR1 is MDHEN and CDR2 SYDVKM. The CDR3 is 14 amino acids.

There are a few counts of this clonotype. V and J are TRBV29-1 and TRBJ2-1; D remains ambiguous. CDR3 length: 13 residues. Trimming took 6 bases from V and 4 from J, leaving 13 bases between them. CDR1 and CDR2 from the germline V gene are SQVTM and ANQGSEA. The CDR3: CSVGIGGYNEQFF. CDR3 DNA: TGCAGCGTGGGCATCGGTGGTTACAATGAGCAGTTCTTC.